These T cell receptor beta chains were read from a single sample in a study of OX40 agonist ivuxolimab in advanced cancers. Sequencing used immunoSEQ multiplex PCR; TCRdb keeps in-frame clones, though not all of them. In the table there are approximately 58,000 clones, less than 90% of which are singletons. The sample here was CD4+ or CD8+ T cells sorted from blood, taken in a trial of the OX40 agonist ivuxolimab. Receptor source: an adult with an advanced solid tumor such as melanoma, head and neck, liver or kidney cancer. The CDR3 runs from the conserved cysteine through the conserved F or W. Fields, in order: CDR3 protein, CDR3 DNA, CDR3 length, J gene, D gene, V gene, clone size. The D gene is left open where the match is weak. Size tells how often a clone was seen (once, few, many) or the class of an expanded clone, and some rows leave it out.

CDR3 protein: CASSVMRGTEAFF
CDR3 DNA: TGTGCCAGCAGCGTAATGAGGGGCACTGAAGCTTTCTTT
CDR3 length: 13
J gene: TRBJ1-1
D gene: NA
V gene: TRBV2
clone size: NA

CDR3 protein: CASRTGGRDTIYF
CDR3 DNA: TGTGCCAGCAGAACAGGGGGCAGAGACACCATATATTTT
CDR3 length: 13
J gene: TRBJ1-3
D gene: TRBD1
V gene: TRBV6-5
clone size: NA

CDR3 protein: CASSHYPGQLSGANVLTF
CDR3 DNA: TGTGCCAGCAGCCATTACCCGGGACAGTTATCTGGGGCCAACGTCCTGACTTTC
CDR3 length: 18
J gene: TRBJ2-6
D gene: TRBD1
V gene: TRBV7-3
clone size: NA

CDR3 protein: CARSLIVKPGNTIYF
CDR3 DNA: TGTGCCAGAAGCTTAATTGTCAAGCCTGGAAACACCATATATTTT
CDR3 length: 15
J gene: TRBJ1-3
D gene: NA
V gene: TRBV5-3
clone size: once

CDR3 protein: CASSVGPRERNEQFF
CDR3 DNA: TGTGCCAGCAGCGTAGGGCCGCGGGAGCGTAATGAGCAGTTCTTC
CDR3 length: 15
J gene: TRBJ2-1
D gene: TRBD2
V gene: TRBV9
clone size: NA

CDR3 protein: CASSPGHGTDTQYF
CDR3 DNA: TGTGCCAGCAGCCCCGGGCATGGCACAGATACGCAGTATTTT
CDR3 length: 14
J gene: TRBJ2-3
D gene: NA
V gene: TRBV7-6
clone size: NA

CDR3 protein: CASSPVQATNEKLFF
CDR3 DNA: TGTGCCAGCAGCCCCGTTCAGGCAACTAATGAAAAACTGTTTTTT
CDR3 length: 15
J gene: TRBJ1-4
D gene: NA
V gene: TRBV28
clone size: NA

CDR3 protein: CASSVAAGQGIDTQYF
CDR3 DNA: TGTGCCAGCAGCGTAGCCGCGGGACAGGGGATAGATACGCAGTATTTT
CDR3 length: 16
J gene: TRBJ2-3
D gene: TRBD1
V gene: TRBV9
clone size: NA

CDR3 protein: CASSRGVEQFF
CDR3 DNA: TGTGCCAGCAGCAGGGGTGTTGAGCAGTTCTTC
CDR3 length: 11
J gene: TRBJ2-1
D gene: NA
V gene: TRBV27
clone size: NA

CDR3 protein: CASSPGRDQPQHF
CDR3 DNA: TGTGCCAGCTCACCAGGGAGGGATCAGCCCCAGCATTTT
CDR3 length: 13
J gene: TRBJ1-5
D gene: NA
V gene: TRBV18
clone size: NA

CDR3 protein: CASSWRPEYEQYF
CDR3 DNA: TGTGCCAGCAGCTGGCGCCCCGAATACGAGCAGTACTTC
CDR3 length: 13
J gene: TRBJ2-7
D gene: NA
V gene: TRBV6-5
clone size: NA

CDR3 protein: CASSYPPGRNTEAFF
CDR3 DNA: TGTGCCAGCAGCTACCCCCCGGGACGGAACACTGAAGCTTTCTTT
CDR3 length: 15
J gene: TRBJ1-1
D gene: NA
V gene: TRBV7-2
clone size: once

CDR3 protein: CASSVGLGPQFF
CDR3 DNA: TGTGCCAGCAGCGTGGGACTAGGGCCCCAGTTCTTC
CDR3 length: 12
J gene: TRBJ2-1
D gene: TRBD2
V gene: TRBV7-3
clone size: NA

CDR3 protein: CASSPRSRALNEKLFF
CDR3 DNA: TGTGCCAGTAGTCCCCGATCCAGGGCGCTGAATGAAAAACTGTTTTTT
CDR3 length: 16
J gene: TRBJ1-4
D gene: NA
V gene: TRBV19
clone size: NA

CDR3 protein: CASSPPTSGNGGEQFF
CDR3 DNA: TGTGCCAGCTCACCCCCGACTAGCGGGAATGGCGGTGAGCAGTTCTTC
CDR3 length: 16
J gene: TRBJ2-1
D gene: TRBD2
V gene: TRBV18
clone size: NA

CDR3 protein: CASSILLAGGRGTGELFF
CDR3 DNA: TGTGCCAGCAGTATCCTTCTAGCGGGAGGGCGTGGAACCGGGGAGCTGTTTTTT
CDR3 length: 18
J gene: TRBJ2-2
D gene: TRBD2
V gene: TRBV27
clone size: NA

CDR3 protein: CASSLAGVRNTQYF
CDR3 DNA: TGTGCCAGCAGCTTGGCGGGAGTGCGAAATACGCAGTATTTT
CDR3 length: 14
J gene: TRBJ2-3
D gene: NA
V gene: TRBV5-5
clone size: NA

CDR3 protein: CATSRDRRGLSPLHF
CDR3 DNA: TGTGCCACCAGCAGAGATAGACGGGGGCTTTCACCCCTCCACTTT
CDR3 length: 15
J gene: TRBJ1-6
D gene: NA
V gene: TRBV15
clone size: NA

CDR3 protein: CASSLAQNPNYGYTF
CDR3 DNA: TGTGCCAGCAGCTTAGCGCAGAATCCTAACTATGGCTACACCTTC
CDR3 length: 15
J gene: TRBJ1-2
D gene: NA
V gene: TRBV7-2
clone size: NA

CDR3 protein: CASSLASEGTEAFF
CDR3 DNA: TGCGCCAGCAGCTTGGCCTCTGAAGGCACTGAAGCTTTCTTT
CDR3 length: 14
J gene: TRBJ1-1
D gene: NA
V gene: TRBV5-1
clone size: NA

CDR3 protein: CASRLEGQETQYF
CDR3 DNA: TGTGCCAGTCGACTAGAGGGCCAAGAGACCCAGTACTTC
CDR3 length: 13
J gene: TRBJ2-5
D gene: NA
V gene: TRBV6-1
clone size: NA

CDR3 protein: CASSWGTGPQETQYF
CDR3 DNA: TGTGCCAGCAGCTGGGGGACAGGGCCCCAAGAGACCCAGTACTTC
CDR3 length: 15
J gene: TRBJ2-5
D gene: TRBD1
V gene: TRBV7-3
clone size: NA

CDR3 protein: CASSSRGINYGYTF
CDR3 DNA: TGTGCCAGTAGTTCAAGGGGAATCAACTATGGCTACACCTTC
CDR3 length: 14
J gene: TRBJ1-2
D gene: NA
V gene: TRBV19
clone size: NA

CDR3 protein: CASSRDRTLGNQPQHF
CDR3 DNA: TGTGCCAGCAGCCGGGACAGGACCCTGGGGAATCAGCCCCAGCATTTT
CDR3 length: 16
J gene: TRBJ1-5
D gene: TRBD1
V gene: TRBV7-9
clone size: few

CDR3 protein: CASSYVEGQFF
CDR3 DNA: TGTGCCAGCAGTTACGTAGAGGGGCAGTTCTTC
CDR3 length: 11
J gene: TRBJ2-1
D gene: NA
V gene: TRBV6-6
clone size: NA

CDR3 protein: CASGTGTYSNQPQHF
CDR3 DNA: TGTGCCAGCGGGACAGGGACTTATAGCAATCAGCCCCAGCATTTT
CDR3 length: 15
J gene: TRBJ1-5
D gene: TRBD1
V gene: TRBV19
clone size: NA

CDR3 protein: CASTQGVLGVSEQYF
CDR3 DNA: TGTGCCAGCACTCAGGGGGTTTTGGGTGTATCCGAGCAGTACTTC
CDR3 length: 15
J gene: TRBJ2-7
D gene: TRBD1
V gene: TRBV6-5
clone size: few

CDR3 protein: CASSKMDRGGTEAFF
CDR3 DNA: TGTGCCAGCAGCAAAATGGACAGGGGTGGGACTGAAGCTTTCTTT
CDR3 length: 15
J gene: TRBJ1-1
D gene: TRBD1
V gene: TRBV7-8
clone size: NA

CDR3 protein: CASSKQPERVGYEQYF
CDR3 DNA: TGTGCCAGCAGTAAACAACCGGAAAGGGTTGGGTACGAGCAGTACTTC
CDR3 length: 16
J gene: TRBJ2-7
D gene: NA
V gene: TRBV6-6
clone size: NA